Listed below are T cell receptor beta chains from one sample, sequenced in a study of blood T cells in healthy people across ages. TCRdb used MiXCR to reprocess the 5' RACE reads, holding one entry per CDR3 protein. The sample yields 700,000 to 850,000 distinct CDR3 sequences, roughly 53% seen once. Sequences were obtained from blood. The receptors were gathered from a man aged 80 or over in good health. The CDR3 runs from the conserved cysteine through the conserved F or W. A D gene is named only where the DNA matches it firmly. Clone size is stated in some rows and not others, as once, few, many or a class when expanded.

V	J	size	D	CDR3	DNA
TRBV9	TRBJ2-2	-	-	CASSVLADNTGELFF	TGTGCCAGCAGCGTCTTAGCAGATAACACCGGGGAGCTGTTTTTT
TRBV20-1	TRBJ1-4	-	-	CSAREWQGADEKLFF	TGCAGTGCTAGAGAATGGCAGGGCGCCGATGAAAAACTGTTTTTT
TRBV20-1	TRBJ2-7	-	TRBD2	CSASSGGVWEQYF	TGCAGTGCTAGCAGCGGGGGGGTGTGGGAGCAGTACTTC
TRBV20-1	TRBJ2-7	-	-	CSARTPSDEQYF	TGCAGTGCCCGGACACCGTCTGACGAGCAGTACTTC
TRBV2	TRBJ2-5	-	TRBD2	CASNRREEETQYF	TGTGCCAGCAATCGGCGGGAGGAGGAGACCCAGTACTTC
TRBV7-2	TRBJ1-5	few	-	CASSPSGQPQHF	TGTGCCAGCAGCCCCTCAGGGCAGCCCCAGCATTTT
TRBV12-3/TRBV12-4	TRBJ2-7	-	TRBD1	CASSVRDRGSEQYF	TGTGCCAGCAGTGTCCGGGACAGGGGTAGCGAGCAGTACTTC
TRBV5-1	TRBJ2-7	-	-	CASSPGLGSGEQYF	TGCGCCAGCAGCCCCGGTTTGGGGTCAGGCGAGCAGTACTTC
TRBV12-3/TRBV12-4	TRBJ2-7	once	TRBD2	CASSFKIGGGISYEQYF	TGTGCCAGCAGTTTTAAAATCGGCGGGGGGATTTCCTACGAGCAGTACTTC
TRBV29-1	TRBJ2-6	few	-	CSVGWRGSGANVLTF	TGCAGCGTTGGGTGGAGAGGCTCTGGGGCCAACGTCCTGACTTTC
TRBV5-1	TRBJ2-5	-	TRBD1	CASSSGDRKETQYF	TGCGCCAGCAGCTCTGGGGACAGGAAAGAGACCCAGTACTTC
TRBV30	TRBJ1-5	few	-	CAWSRPGRNQPQHF	TGTGCCTGGAGTAGGCCAGGGCGTAATCAGCCCCAGCATTTT
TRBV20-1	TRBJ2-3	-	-	CSARDGRDSTDTQYF	TGCAGTGCTAGAGATGGGCGGGACAGCACAGATACGCAGTATTTT
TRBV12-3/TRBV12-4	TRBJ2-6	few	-	CASSLGSRANVLTF	TGTGCCAGCAGTTTAGGGTCGCGGGCCAACGTCCTGACTTTC
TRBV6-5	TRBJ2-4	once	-	CASSSPVADPAKNIQYF	TGTGCCAGCAGTTCCCCTGTAGCGGACCCAGCCAAAAACATTCAGTACTTC
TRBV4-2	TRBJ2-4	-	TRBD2	CASSQDSTSGSFQDIQYF	TGTGCCAGCAGCCAAGATTCCACTAGCGGGAGTTTCCAAGACATTCAGTACTTC
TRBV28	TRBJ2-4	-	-	CAIQTASKNIQYF	TGTGCCATCCAAACGGCTAGCAAAAACATTCAGTACTTC
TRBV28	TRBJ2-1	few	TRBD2	CASSWEGSYNEQFF	TGTGCCAGCAGCTGGGAGGGCTCCTACAATGAGCAGTTCTTC
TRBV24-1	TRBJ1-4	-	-	CATSDLQGGVEKLFF	TGTGCCACCAGTGATTTGCAGGGAGGAGTTGAAAAACTGTTTTTT
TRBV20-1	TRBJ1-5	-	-	CSAAGTSSNQPQHF	TGCAGTGCCGCGGGGACAAGCAGCAATCAGCCCCAGCATTTT
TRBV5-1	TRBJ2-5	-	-	CASSLAGEAQETQYF	TGCGCCAGCAGCTTGGCGGGAGAGGCCCAAGAGACCCAGTACTTC
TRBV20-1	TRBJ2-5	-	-	CSAGLGASEETQYF	TGCAGTGCTGGTCTGGGGGCTAGCGAAGAGACCCAGTACTTC
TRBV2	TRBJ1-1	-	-	CASSEVGAGAFF	TGTGCCAGCAGTGAAGTAGGGGCAGGCGCTTTCTTT
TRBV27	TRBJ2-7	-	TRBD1	CASSPLDRYEQYF	TGTGCCAGCAGTCCCCTGGACAGGTACGAGCAGTACTTC
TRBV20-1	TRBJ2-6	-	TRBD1	CSASGDRGNGANVLTF	TGCAGTGCTAGTGGAGACAGGGGTAATGGGGCCAACGTCCTGACTTTC
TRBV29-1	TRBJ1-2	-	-	CSVESHGYGYTF	TGCAGCGTTGAAAGCCATGGCTATGGCTACACCTTC
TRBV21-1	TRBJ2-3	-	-	CASSKVERPCTDTQYF	TGTGCCAGCAGCAAAGTTGAGCGCCCCTGCACAGATACGCAGTATTTT
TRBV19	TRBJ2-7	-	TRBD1	CASSQQGAEQYF	TGTGCCAGTAGCCAACAGGGGGCTGAGCAGTACTTC
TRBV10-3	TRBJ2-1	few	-	CAISEGIAAYNEQFF	TGTGCCATCAGTGAGGGGATAGCGGCATACAATGAGCAGTTCTTC
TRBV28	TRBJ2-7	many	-	CASTETQNEQYF	TGTGCCAGCACCGAGACCCAAAACGAGCAGTACTTC
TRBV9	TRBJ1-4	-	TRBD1	CVSSVGPGQTNNEKLFF	TGTGTCAGCAGCGTAGGTCCGGGACAGACAAATAATGAAAAACTGTTTTTT
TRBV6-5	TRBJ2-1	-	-	CASSYSRQSSYNEQFF	TGTGCCAGCAGTTACTCGAGACAGAGCTCCTACAATGAGCAGTTCTTC
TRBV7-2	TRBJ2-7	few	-	CASSLGGLPTYEQYF	TGTGCCAGCAGCTTAGGTGGACTACCCACCTACGAGCAGTACTTC
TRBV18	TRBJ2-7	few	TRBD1	CASSPRQGWGYEQYF	TGTGCCAGCTCCCCGAGACAGGGTTGGGGGTACGAGCAGTACTTC
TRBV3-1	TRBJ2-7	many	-	CASSQAAGTSYEQYF	TGTGCCAGCAGCCAAGCGGCGGGTACCTCCTACGAGCAGTACTTC
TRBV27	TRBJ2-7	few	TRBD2	CATRKGKGSGSYEQYF	TGTGCCACGAGGAAGGGCAAGGGCAGCGGGAGCTACGAGCAGTACTTC
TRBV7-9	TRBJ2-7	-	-	CASSRNVLGNEQYF	TGTGCCAGCAGCCGAAATGTGTTGGGCAACGAGCAGTACTTC
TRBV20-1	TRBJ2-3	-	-	CSASLGRTDTQYF	TGCAGTGCCTCCCTCGGACGCACAGATACGCAGTATTTT
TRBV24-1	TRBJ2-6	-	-	CATSDLRKGTGANVLTF	TGTGCCACCAGTGATTTGAGGAAGGGGACCGGGGCCAACGTCCTGACTTTC
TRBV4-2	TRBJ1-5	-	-	CASSQGAPANQPQHF	TGTGCCAGCAGCCAAGGAGCGCCCGCCAATCAGCCCCAGCATTTT
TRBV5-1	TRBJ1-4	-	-	CASSLGKNRVPLLANEKLFF	TGCGCCAGCAGCTTGGGGAAGAACAGGGTCCCCCTTTTGGCTAATGAAAAACTGTTTTTT
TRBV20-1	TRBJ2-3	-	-	CSAIRSRTDTQYF	TGCAGTGCTATAAGGTCCCGCACAGATACGCAGTATTTT
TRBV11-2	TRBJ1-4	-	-	CASSSRDRPEGEKLFF	TGTGCCAGCAGCTCCAGGGACCGCCCGGAGGGGGAAAAACTGTTTTTT
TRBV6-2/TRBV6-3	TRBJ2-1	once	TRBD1	CASSYLQGKNEQVF	TGTGCCAGCAGTTACTTACAGGGGAAGAATGAGCAGGTCTTC
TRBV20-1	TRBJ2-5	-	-	CSASEESGQTQYF	TGCAGTGCTAGTGAGGAAAGCGGGCAGACCCAGTACTTC
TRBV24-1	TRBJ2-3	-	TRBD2	CATRTSGTTDTQYF	TGTGCCACCAGGACTAGCGGGACCACAGATACGCAGTATTTT
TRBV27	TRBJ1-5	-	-	CASSARRAQPQHF	TGTGCCAGCAGCGCCAGACGAGCGCAGCCCCAGCATTTT
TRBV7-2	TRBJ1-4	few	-	CASSTYRAANEKLFF	TGTGCCAGCAGCACCTACAGGGCGGCTAATGAAAAACTGTTTTTT
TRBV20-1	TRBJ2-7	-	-	CSASAHSGSYEQYF	TGCAGTGCTAGTGCACACTCGGGCTCCTACGAGCAGTACTTC
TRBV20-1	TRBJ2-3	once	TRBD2	CSAPPAGLADTDTQYF	TGCAGTGCTCCACCTGCGGGACTAGCGGATACAGATACGCAGTATTTT